A single sample is the source of the 10 T cell receptor beta chains below, sequenced in a study of CD4 T cells in relation to SARS-CoV-2 and coronaviruses. CD4+ T cells from unexposed donors were obtained before the COVID-19 pandemic (2011-2018). Assay: immunoSEQ multiplex PCR; the TCRdb copy retains only in-frame clones and omits some. The table includes 65,000 or so clones, 85% to 90% detected once. Sample: memory CD4+ T cells from PBMCs. The origin of the receptors is a human donor in good health.

The genes are TRBV5-1 and TRBJ2-2; D tentatively reads TRBD1 or TRBD2 (6 bases each). The CDR3 sequence is 17 residues long. The V gene lost 2 bases and the J gene lost 6 bases, with 20 bases spanning the gap. Germline V CDR1 and CDR2: SGHRS, YFSETQ. CDR3 amino acids: CASSLEGTPGGSGELFF. CDR3 bases: TGCGCCAGCAGCTTAGAGGGAACACCCGGGGGCTCCGGGGAGCTGTTTTTT.

The chain is built from TRBV5-1 and TRBJ2-2, with 7 bases identical to TRBD1. The CDR3 has 15 amino acids. V lost 0 bases, J lost 4 bases, and 3 bases stayed unmatched. The germline CDR1 and CDR2 sequences are SGHRS and YFSETQ. The CDR3 DNA is TGCGCCAGCAGCTTGGATACAGGGGTCACCGGGGAGCTGTTTTTT. This codes for CASSLDTGVTGELFF.

The rearrangement joins TRBV18 to TRBJ1-4, with D unclear. Germline CDR1 reads KGHSH; CDR2 reads LQKENI. This CDR3 contains 13 residues. Trimming cost V 6 bases and J 6 bases, with 11 bases left between them. CDR3 bases: TGTGCCAGCTCCCCTGAGTTATATGAAAAACTGTTTTTT. This encodes CASSPELYEKLFF.

The V and J genes are TRBV5-1 and TRBJ2-3; 13 bases are shared with TRBD2. V was clipped by 4 bases and J by 14 bases; unmatched bases: 10. The CDR3 contains 14 residues. Germline CDR1 is SGHRS and CDR2 is YFSETQ. The CDR3 sequence: CASSQGLAGVGPYF. The CDR3 bases are TGCGCCAGCAGCCAAGGACTAGCGGGAGTAGGGCCGTATTTT.

This clone was seen a handful of times. This chain connects TRBV5-1 to TRBJ1-2, with 7 bases that match TRBD1. The V segment lost 4 bases and the J segment 4 bases; nucleotides outside the gene matches: 4. The CDR3 is made up of 13 amino acids. Germline-derived CDR1 and CDR2 are SGHRS and YFSETQ. The CDR3 is CASSGTAAYGYTF. CDR3 sequence (DNA): TGCGCCAGCAGCGGGACAGCGGCCTATGGCTACACCTTC.

This chain uses TRBV6-2 or TRBV6-3 with TRBJ2-1, with 7 bases that match TRBD1. This CDR3 contains 16 residues. CDR1 is MNHEY and CDR2 is SVGEGT in the germline V gene. V shed 4 bases, J shed 6 bases, and the junction held 12 bases outside the gene matches. The CDR3 is CASSSRRGPRSNEQFF. The CDR3 nucleotides read TGTGCCAGCAGTTCTCGAAGGGGGCCAAGATCCAATGAGCAGTTCTTC.

The chain employs TRBV2 and TRBJ1-2; TRBD1 aligns across 8 bases. CDR1 and CDR2 (germline): SNHLY, FYNNEI. The CDR3 runs to 14 residues. V was clipped by 4 bases and J by 6 bases; unmatched bases: 7. CDR3 sequence reads: CASSGRTGLDGYTF. Here the CDR3 DNA reads TGTGCCAGCAGTGGAAGGACAGGGCTGGATGGCTACACCTTC.

This clone was found a few times. The chain has TRBV5-1 and TRBJ1-5; 8 bases are a match to TRBD1. The CDR3 spans 14 residues. J was trimmed by 5 bases and V by 3 bases; bases with no gene match: 4. Germline values: CDR1 SGHRS, CDR2 YFSETQ. CDR3 loop: CASSSATGDQPQHF. In DNA, the CDR3 is TGCGCCAGCAGCTCTGCGACAGGGGATCAGCCCCAGCATTTT.

This clone was seen a few times. The chain carries TRBV2 and TRBJ2-5, with no clear D. V shed 6 bases and J shed 1 base, with 12 bases lying between them. Germline-derived CDR1 and CDR2 are SNHLY and FYNNEI. The CDR3 is 14 amino acids. The chain's CDR3 is CASRYLDAQETQYF. CDR3 bases: TGTGCCAGCAGATACCTTGACGCCCAAGAGACCCAGTACTTC. Filled out from reference TRBV2 and TRBJ2-5, the complete variable domain reads EPEVTQTPSHQVTQMGQEVILRCVPISNHLYFYWYRQILGQKVEFLVSFYNNEISEKSEIFDDQFSVERPDGSNFTLKIRSTKLEDSAMYFCASRYLDAQETQYFGPGTRLLVL.

The CDR3 spells CASSPRGGGYEQYF. DNA for the CDR3: TGTGCCAGCAGCCCCCGGGGGGGAGGTTACGAGCAGTACTTC. The chain links TRBV7-8 to TRBJ2-7, with TRBD2 identical over 8 bases. The CDR3 covers 14 residues. V shed 5 bases, J shed 4 bases, and the junction held 7 bases outside the gene matches. The V gene's germline CDR1 is SGHVS and CDR2 FQNEAQ.